This T cell receptor beta chain was sequenced during a study of T cell changes during pregnancy in multiple sclerosis. Data came from immunoSEQ multiplex PCR; TCRdb stores just in-frame clones and leaves some out. Of 38,000 or so clones in the sample, roughly 93% were seen once. This TCR came from a female donor with multiple sclerosis, enrolled in a pregnancy study. Sample: CD4+ T cells from peripheral blood mononuclear cells, taken in the second trimester of pregnancy.

CDR3 nucleotides: TGTGCCAGCAGCCCCGGAGGCGGGGGGGCCTACAATGAGCAGTTCTTC. Translating gives CASSPGGGGAYNEQFF. The chain is built from TRBV11-2 and TRBJ2-1; 9 nucleotides match TRBD2. Germline trimming cut 5 bases from V and 2 bases from J; bases unmatched to any gene: 7. The V gene's germline CDR1 is SGHAT and CDR2 FQNNGV. CDR3 length equals 16 residues.